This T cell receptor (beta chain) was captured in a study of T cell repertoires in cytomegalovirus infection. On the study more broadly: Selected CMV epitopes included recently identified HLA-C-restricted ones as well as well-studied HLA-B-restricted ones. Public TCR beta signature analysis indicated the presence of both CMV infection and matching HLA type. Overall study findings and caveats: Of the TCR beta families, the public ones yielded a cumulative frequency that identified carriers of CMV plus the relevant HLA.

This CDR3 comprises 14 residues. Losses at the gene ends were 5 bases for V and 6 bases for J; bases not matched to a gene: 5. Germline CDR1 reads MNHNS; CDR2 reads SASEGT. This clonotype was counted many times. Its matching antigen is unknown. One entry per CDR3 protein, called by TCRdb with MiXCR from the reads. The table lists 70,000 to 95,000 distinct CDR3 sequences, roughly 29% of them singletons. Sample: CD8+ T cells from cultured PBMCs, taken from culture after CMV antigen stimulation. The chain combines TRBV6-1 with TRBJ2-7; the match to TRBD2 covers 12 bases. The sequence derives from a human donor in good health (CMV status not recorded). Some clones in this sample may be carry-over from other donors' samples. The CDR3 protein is CASSPGLAGSEQYF. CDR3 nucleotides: TGTGCCAGCAGTCCGGGACTAGCGGGCTCCGAGCAGTACTTC.